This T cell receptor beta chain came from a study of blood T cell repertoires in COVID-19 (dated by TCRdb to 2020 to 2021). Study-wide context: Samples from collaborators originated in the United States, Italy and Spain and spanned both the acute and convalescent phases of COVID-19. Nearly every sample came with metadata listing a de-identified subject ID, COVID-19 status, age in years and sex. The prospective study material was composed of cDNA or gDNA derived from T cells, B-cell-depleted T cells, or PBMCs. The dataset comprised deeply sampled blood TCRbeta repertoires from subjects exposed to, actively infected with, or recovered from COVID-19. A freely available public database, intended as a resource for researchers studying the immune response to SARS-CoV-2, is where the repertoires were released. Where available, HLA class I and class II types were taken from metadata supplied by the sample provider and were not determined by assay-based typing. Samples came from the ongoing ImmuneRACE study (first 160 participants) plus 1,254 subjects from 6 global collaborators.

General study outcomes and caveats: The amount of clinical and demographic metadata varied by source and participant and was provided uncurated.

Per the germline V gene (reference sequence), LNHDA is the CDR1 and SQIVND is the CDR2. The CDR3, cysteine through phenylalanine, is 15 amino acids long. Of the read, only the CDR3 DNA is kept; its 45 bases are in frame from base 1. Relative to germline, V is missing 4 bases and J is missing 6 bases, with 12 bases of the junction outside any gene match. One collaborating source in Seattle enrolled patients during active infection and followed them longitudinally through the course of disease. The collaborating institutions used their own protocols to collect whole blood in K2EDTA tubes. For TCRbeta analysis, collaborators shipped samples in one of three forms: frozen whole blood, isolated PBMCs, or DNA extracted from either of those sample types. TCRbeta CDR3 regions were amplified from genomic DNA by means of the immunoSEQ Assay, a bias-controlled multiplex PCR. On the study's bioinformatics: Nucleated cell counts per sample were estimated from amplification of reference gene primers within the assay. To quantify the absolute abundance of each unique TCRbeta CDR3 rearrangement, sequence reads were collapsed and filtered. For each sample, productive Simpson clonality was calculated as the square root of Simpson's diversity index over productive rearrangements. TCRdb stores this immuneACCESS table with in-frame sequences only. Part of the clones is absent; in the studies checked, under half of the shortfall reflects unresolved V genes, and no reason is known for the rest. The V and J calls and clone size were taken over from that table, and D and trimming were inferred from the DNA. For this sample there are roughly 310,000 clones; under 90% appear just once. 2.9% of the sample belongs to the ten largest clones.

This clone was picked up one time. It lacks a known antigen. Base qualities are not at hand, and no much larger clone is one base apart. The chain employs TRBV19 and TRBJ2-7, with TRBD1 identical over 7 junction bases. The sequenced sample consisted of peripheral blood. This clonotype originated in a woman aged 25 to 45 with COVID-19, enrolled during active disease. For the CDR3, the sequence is CASSTTGTVNGEQYF. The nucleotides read TGTGCCAGTAGTACTACCGGGACAGTAAACGGCGAGCAGTACTTC. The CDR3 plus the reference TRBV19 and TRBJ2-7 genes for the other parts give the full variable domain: DGGITQSPKYLFRKEGQNVTLSCEQNLNHDAMYWYRQDPGQGLRLIYYSQIVNDFQKGDIAEGYSVSREKKESFPLTVTSAQKNPTAFYLCASSTTGTVNGEQYFGPGTRLTVT.